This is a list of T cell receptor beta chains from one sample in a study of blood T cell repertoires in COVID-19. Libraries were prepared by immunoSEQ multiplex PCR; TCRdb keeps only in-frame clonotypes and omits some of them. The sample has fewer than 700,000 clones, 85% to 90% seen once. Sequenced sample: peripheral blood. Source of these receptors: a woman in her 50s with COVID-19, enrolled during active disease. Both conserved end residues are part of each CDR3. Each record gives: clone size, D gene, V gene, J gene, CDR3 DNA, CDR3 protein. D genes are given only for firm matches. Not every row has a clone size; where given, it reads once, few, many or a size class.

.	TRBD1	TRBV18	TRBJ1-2	TGTGCCAGCTCCGGGACAGGGGGCTCTGGCTACACCTTC	CASSGTGGSGYTF
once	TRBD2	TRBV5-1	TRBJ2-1	TGCGCCAGCAGCTTGATTGGGCGGGGGGGAAACAATGAGCAGTTCTTC	CASSLIGRGGNNEQFF
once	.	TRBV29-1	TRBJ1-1	TGCAGCGTTGAAGATGGCTTCGGGACAAGGACTTTCTTT	CSVEDGFGTRTFF
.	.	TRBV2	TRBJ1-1	TGTGCCAGCAGCTTCCAGGGAATCACTGAAGCTTTCTTT	CASSFQGITEAFF
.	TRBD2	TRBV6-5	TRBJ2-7	TGTGCCAGCAGTTACGGGCCTAGCGGGCTTGGGGAGCAGTACTTC	CASSYGPSGLGEQYF
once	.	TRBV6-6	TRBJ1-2	TGTGCCAGCAGCTCCGGTCGTGGCTACACCTTC	CASSSGRGYTF
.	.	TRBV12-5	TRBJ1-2	TGTGCTAGTGGTTTTCCCCGGGGCGGTCGCAGGGGAGGCTACACCTTC	CASGFPRGGRRGGYTF
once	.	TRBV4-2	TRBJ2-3	TGTGCCAGCAGCCAAGATCGAGTAGCGGAAGATACGCAGTATTTT	CASSQDRVAEDTQYF
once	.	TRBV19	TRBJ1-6	TGTGCCAGTAGTTCCACAGGGAGAAATTCACCCCTCCACTTT	CASSSTGRNSPLHF
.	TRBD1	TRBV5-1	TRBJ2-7	TGCGCCAGCAGCCCCCCTCGGACAGGGTACTACGAGCAGTACTTC	CASSPPRTGYYEQYF
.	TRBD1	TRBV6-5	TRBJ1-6	TGTGCCAGCAGCCGACAGGGCTTGAATTCACCCCTCCACTTT	CASSRQGLNSPLHF
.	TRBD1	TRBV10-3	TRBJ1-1	TGTGCCATCAGTGAGGCCAGGGGGGACACTGAAGCTTTCTTT	CAISEARGDTEAFF
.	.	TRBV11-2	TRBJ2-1	TGTGCCAGCAGCTGGGGGCGGCACAATGAGCAGTTCTTC	CASSWGRHNEQFF